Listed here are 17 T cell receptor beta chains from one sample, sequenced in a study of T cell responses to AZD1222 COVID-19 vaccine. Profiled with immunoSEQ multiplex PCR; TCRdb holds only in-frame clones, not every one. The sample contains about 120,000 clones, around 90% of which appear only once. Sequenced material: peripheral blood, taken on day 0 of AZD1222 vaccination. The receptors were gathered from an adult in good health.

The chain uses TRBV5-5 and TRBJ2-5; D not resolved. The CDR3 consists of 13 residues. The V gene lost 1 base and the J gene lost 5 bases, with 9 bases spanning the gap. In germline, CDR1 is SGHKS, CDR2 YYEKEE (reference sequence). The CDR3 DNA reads TGTGCCAGCAGCTTGAGCCCTGACGAGACCCAGTACTTC. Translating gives CASSLSPDETQYF.

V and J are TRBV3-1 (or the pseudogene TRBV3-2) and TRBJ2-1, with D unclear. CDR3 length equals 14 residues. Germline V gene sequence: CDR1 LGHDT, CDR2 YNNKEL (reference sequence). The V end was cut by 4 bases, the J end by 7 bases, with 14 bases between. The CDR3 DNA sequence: TGTGCCAGCAGCCCGCCCCACCCGTTTAATGAGCAGTTCTTC. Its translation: CASSPPHPFNEQFF.

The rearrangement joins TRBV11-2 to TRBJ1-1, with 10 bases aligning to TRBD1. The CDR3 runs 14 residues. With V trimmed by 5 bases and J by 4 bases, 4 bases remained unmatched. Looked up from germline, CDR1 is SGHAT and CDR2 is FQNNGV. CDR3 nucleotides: TGTGCCAGCAGCCCGGGACAGGGGAGCACTGAAGCTTTCTTT. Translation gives CASSPGQGSTEAFF.

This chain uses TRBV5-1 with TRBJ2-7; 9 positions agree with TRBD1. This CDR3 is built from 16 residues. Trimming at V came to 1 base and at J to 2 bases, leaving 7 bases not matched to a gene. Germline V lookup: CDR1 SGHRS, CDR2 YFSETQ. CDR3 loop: CASSLSWRQGAYEQYF. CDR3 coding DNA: TGCGCCAGCAGCTTGTCGTGGAGACAGGGGGCCTACGAGCAGTACTTC.

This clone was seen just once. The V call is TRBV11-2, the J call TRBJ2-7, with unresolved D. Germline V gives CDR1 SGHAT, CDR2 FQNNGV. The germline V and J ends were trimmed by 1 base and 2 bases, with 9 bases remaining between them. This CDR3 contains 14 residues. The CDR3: CASSLGNRAYEQYF. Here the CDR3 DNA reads TGTGCCAGCAGCTTAGGGAACCGGGCCTACGAGCAGTACTTC.

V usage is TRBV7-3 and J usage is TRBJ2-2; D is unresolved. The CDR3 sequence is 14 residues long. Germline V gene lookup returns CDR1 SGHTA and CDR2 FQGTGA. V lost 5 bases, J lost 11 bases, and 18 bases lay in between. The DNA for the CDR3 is TGTGCCAGCAGCATGGGTCTTACGACGAGTGAGCTGTTTTTT. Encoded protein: CASSMGLTTSELFF.

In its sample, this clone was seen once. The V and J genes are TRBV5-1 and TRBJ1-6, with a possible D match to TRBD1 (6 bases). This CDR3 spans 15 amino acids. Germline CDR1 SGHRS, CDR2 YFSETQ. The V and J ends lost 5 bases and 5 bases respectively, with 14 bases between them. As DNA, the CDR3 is TGCGCCAGCAGGCCAACGACAGGAGATAATTCACCCCTCCACTTT. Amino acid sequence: CASRPTTGDNSPLHF.

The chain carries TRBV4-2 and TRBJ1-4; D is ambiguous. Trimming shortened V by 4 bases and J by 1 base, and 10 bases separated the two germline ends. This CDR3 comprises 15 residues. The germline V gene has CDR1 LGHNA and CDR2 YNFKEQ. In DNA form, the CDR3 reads TGTGCCAGCAGCCCCACCGATCGAACTAATGAAAAACTGTTTTTT. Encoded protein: CASSPTDRTNEKLFF.

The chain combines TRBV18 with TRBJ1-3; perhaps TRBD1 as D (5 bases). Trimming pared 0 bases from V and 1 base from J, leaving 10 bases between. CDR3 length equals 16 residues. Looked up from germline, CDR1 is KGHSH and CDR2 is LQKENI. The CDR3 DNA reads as TGTGCCAGCTCACCACCGAGGGGCCATTCTGGAAACACCATATATTTT. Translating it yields CASSPPRGHSGNTIYF.

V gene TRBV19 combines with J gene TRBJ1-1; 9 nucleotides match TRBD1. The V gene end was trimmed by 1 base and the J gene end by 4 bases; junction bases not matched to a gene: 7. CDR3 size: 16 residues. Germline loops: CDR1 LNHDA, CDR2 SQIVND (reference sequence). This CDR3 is CASSIVTGGAGTEAFF. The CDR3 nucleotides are TGTGCCAGTAGTATAGTTACAGGGGGCGCCGGCACTGAAGCTTTCTTT.

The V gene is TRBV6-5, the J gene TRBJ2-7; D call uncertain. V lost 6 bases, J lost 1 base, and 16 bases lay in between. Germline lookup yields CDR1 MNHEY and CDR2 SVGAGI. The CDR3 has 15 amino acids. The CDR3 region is CASRVGPLVSYEQYF. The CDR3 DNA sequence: TGTGCCAGCAGAGTGGGCCCCTTAGTATCCTACGAGCAGTACTTC.

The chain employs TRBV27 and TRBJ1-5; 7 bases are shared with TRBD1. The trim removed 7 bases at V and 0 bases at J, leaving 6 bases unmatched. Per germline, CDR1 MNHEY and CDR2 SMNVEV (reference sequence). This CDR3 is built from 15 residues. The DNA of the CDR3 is TGTGCCAGCACCGTCGGACAGGATAGCAATCAGCCCCAGCATTTT. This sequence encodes CASTVGQDSNQPQHF.

The CDR3 DNA reads TGTGCCAGCAGCCTCATGACAGGCGCTTTGAACACTGAAGCTTTCTTT. Amino acids: CASSLMTGALNTEAFF. The chain employs TRBV5-4 and TRBJ1-1, with D tentatively TRBD1 (6 bases). The germline V gene encodes CDR1 SGHNT and CDR2 YYREEE (reference sequence). Trimming took off 4 bases at V and 0 bases at J, with 16 bases between the two ends. The CDR3 length is 16 residues.

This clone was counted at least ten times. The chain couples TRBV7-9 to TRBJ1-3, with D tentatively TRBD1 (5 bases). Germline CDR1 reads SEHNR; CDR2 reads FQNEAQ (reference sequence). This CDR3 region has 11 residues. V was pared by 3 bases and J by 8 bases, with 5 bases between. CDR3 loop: CASSLTDTIYF. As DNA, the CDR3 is TGTGCCAGCAGCTTGACAGACACCATATATTTT.

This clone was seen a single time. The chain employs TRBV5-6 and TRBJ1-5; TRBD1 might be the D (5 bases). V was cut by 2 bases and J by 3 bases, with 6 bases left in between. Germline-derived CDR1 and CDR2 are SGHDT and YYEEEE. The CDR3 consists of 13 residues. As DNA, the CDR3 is TGTGCCAGCAGCTTCAGGGTCAATCAGCCCCAGCATTTT. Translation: CASSFRVNQPQHF.

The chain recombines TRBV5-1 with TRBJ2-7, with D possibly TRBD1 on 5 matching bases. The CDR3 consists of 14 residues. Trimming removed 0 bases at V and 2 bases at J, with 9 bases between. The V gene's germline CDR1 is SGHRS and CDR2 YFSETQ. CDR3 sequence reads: CASSLDRPAYEQYF. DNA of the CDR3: TGCGCCAGCAGCTTGGACAGGCCTGCCTACGAGCAGTACTTC.

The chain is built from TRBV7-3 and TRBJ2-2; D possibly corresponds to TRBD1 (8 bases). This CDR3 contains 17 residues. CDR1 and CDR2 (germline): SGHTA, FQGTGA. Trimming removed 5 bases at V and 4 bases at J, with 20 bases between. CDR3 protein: CASSPRTGSGTTGELFF. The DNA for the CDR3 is TGTGCCAGCAGCCCAAGGACAGGGAGCGGGACCACCGGGGAGCTGTTTTTT.